A single sample gave rise to the 7 T cell receptor beta chains below, sequenced in a study of glioma-infiltrating T cells after dendritic cell vaccination. Time point described: after dendritic cell vaccination, including at tumor progression/relapse. Some clones are missing from TCRdb's copy, which holds only in-frame ones; the method was immunoSEQ multiplex PCR. There are more than 95,000 clones in the sample; around 90% occur only once, and 2.7% lies in the top ten. This specimen was blood, taken after dendritic cell vaccination. All receptors come from a human donor with glioblastoma.

V usage is TRBV5-6 and J usage is TRBJ1-1, with D unclear. The CDR3 consists of 13 residues. In germline, CDR1 is SGHDT, CDR2 YYEEEE. Deletions cut 0 bases from V and 0 bases from J, with 3 bases between. The CDR3 sequence: CASSLVMNTEAFF. The CDR3 coding sequence is TGTGCCAGCAGCTTGGTAATGAACACTGAAGCTTTCTTT. The variable domain in full, with the rest retrieved from reference TRBV5-6 and TRBJ1-1, is DAGVTQSPTHLIKTRGQQVTLRCSPKSGHDTVSWYQQALGQGPQFIFQYYEEEERQRGNFPDRFSGHQFPNYSSELNVNALLLGDSALYLCASSLVMNTEAFFGQGTRLTVV.

This chain joins TRBV7-9 and TRBJ1-1; no firm D call. V lost 2 bases to trimming and J lost 3 bases, with 7 bases between them. The germline CDR1 and CDR2 sequences are SEHNR and FQNEAQ (reference sequence). This CDR3 contains 13 residues. The CDR3 spells CASSLSGDTEAFF. The CDR3 coding sequence is TGTGCCAGCAGCTTATCCGGGGACACTGAAGCTTTCTTT.

DNA for the CDR3: TGTGCCAGCAGCTTAACAAACACGAGGGGCTACACCTTC. Translated, it gives CASSLTNTRGYTF. V is TRBV7-3 and J is TRBJ1-2; the D is unclear. CDR1 SGHTA and CDR2 FQGTGA come from the germline V gene. The CDR3 totals 13 residues. The germline V and J ends were trimmed by 0 bases and 8 bases, with 10 bases remaining between them.

The chain employs TRBV28 and TRBJ2-7; TRBD2 aligns across 11 bases. V dropped 8 bases and J dropped 0; count of bases not matched to a gene: 18. The germline gives CDR1 MDHEN, CDR2 SYDVKM. This CDR3 region has 19 residues. The CDR3 DNA is TGTGCCAGCCCACCGGGAGCGGGGCTAGCGGGAGGTTCCTCCTACGAGCAGTACTTC. Its translation: CASPPGAGLAGGSSYEQYF.

The rearrangement joins TRBV6-5 to TRBJ2-7; 8 bases align to TRBD1. V lost 0 bases and J lost 1; bases outside the gene matches: 5. Looked up from germline, CDR1 is MNHEY and CDR2 is SVGAGI. This CDR3 is built from 16 residues. The CDR3 DNA reads TGTGCCAGCAGTTACTCGTGGACAGGGAGATCCTACGAGCAGTACTTC. It encodes CASSYSWTGRSYEQYF.

The chain carries TRBV30 and TRBJ1-1; D gene unclear. CDR3 size: 12 residues. CDR1 is GTSNPN and CDR2 is SVGIG in the germline V gene (reference sequence). Trimming removed 0 bases from V and 1 base from J, with 3 bases in between. The CDR3 DNA follows: TGTGCCTGGAGTGTCTGGAACACTGAAGCTTTCTTT. Translating gives CAWSVWNTEAFF.

The V call is TRBV5-1, the J call TRBJ1-1, with D hard to call. This CDR3 is built from 14 residues. The germline CDR1 and CDR2 sequences are SGHRS and YFSETQ. With 0 bases removed from V and 4 bases from J, the gap between germline ends came to 10 bases. The DNA for the CDR3 is TGCGCCAGCAGCTTGGAACCGGGTAGCACTGAAGCTTTCTTT. Its translation is CASSLEPGSTEAFF.